This TCR beta chain is from a study of blood T cell repertoires in COVID-19. Profiling relied on immunoSEQ multiplex PCR, and the TCRdb table lists in-frame clones only, not all of them. This table holds some 100,000 clones, roughly 92% found once. The CDR3 spans 16 residues. Germline CDR1 reads KGHDR; CDR2 reads SFDVKD. V shed 4 bases and J shed 0 bases, with 12 bases lying between them. The sequencing input was peripheral blood. The sequence derives from a man aged 70-80 years with acute or convalescent COVID-19. This sequence joins TRBV24-1 and TRBJ2-1, with D perhaps TRBD2 (6 bases). The CDR3 region is CATSDRSGFSYNEQFF. CDR3 bases: TGTGCCACCAGTGACAGGAGCGGGTTCTCCTACAATGAGCAGTTCTTC.